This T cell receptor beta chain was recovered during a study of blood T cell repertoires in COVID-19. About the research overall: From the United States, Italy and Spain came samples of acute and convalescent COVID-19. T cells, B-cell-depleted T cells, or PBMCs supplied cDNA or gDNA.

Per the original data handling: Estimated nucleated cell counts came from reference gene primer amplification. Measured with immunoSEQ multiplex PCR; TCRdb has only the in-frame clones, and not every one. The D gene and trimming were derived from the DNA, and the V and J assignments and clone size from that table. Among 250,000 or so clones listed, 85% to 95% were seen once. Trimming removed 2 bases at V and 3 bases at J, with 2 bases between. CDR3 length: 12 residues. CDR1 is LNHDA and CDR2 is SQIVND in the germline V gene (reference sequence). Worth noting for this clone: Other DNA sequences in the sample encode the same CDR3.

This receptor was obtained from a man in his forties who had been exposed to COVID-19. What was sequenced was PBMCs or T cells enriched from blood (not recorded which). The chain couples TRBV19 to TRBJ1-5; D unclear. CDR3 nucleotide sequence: TGTGCCAGTAGTATACTCAATCAGCCCCAGCATTTT. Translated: CASSILNQPQHF.